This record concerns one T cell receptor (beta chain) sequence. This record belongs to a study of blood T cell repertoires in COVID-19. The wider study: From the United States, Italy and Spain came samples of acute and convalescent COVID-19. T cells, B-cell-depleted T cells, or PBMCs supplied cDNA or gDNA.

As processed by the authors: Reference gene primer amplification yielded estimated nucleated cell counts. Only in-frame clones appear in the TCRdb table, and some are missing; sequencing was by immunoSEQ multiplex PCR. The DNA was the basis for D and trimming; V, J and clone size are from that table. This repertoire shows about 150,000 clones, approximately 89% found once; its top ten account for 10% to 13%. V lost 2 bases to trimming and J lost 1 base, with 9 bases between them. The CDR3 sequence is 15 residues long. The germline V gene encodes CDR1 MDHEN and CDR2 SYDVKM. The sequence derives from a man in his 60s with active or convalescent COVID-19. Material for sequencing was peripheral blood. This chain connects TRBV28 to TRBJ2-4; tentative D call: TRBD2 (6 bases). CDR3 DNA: TGTGCCAGCAGTTTAGGGGGGAACGCCAAAAACATTCAGTACTTC. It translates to CASSLGGNAKNIQYF.